This TCR beta chain derives from a study of cytomegalovirus exposure and HLA in healthy donors. Findings and limits, study-wide: Several top significant clusters appeared, in a later analysis, to be linked to common viral pathogens.

As for this clone: Its target is not known.

The PCR ran on 60 Vbeta and 13 Jbeta primers. The data were produced by immunoSEQ multiplex PCR, yet TCRdb's version contains in-frame clones alone and is incomplete. The table lists under 130,000 clones. The source is a man aged 35-49 years in good health and CMV-seronegative. The sequencing input was PBMCs.

The CDR3 DNA is TGTGCCAGCAGTCTTACAGGGGGCCCTGAAGCTTTCTTT. Translating it yields CASSLTGGPEAFF. The genes are TRBV6-5 and TRBJ1-1; 9 bases align to TRBD1. The CDR3 has 13 amino acids. Trimming removed 5 bases from V and 6 bases from J; junction bases left unmatched: 4. Germline CDR1 and CDR2: MNHEY and SVGAGI.